This entry lists 10 T cell receptor beta chains sequenced from one sample in a study of glioma-infiltrating T cells. The iRepertoire nested amplicon-rescue multiplex PCR amplified TCR alpha and beta CDR3s from RNA. TCRdb re-called the multiplex PCR reads through MiXCR, storing one row per CDR3 protein. Here the sample spans some 180,000 distinct CDR3 sequences, roughly a third being singletons. Sequencing was done on a sample of glioma tissue, nonneoplastic brain tissue, or PBMCs (not recorded which). The receptors shown here come from a human donor with low-grade glioma or glioblastoma, undergoing nonglioma brain surgery, or in good health (not recorded which).

For this clonotype: The junction departs from germline at one end; a sequencing error may be responsible. The chain joins TRBV20-1 to TRBJ2-7; D perhaps matches TRBD2 (5 bases). The germline CDR1 and CDR2 sequences are DFQATT and SNEGSKA (reference sequence). The CDR3 totals 14 residues. The CDR3 protein is CSVYSERSYYGQYF. In DNA, the CDR3 is TGCAGTGTTTATAGCGAGAGAAGTTACTACGGGCAGTACTTC.

On this clonotype: A much larger clone lies one base from this, so it may be a read error. The chain uses TRBV6-1 and TRBJ2-7, with D possibly called TRBD1 or TRBD2 (5 bases each). V lost 5 bases and J 7 bases, leaving 30 bases between the germline ends. The CDR3 loop spans 18 amino acids. CDR1 is MNHNS and CDR2 is SASEGT in the germline V gene. CDR3 DNA sequence: TGTGCCAGCAGTCCTAATGAAGGACGGGGCAGCACCTACAATGAGCAGTACTTC. This encodes CASSPNEGRGSTYNEQYF.

In this sample, this clonotype turned up many times. The CDR3 nucleotides are TGTGCCAGCAGCCCCGCGAGAGGATATGACTATGGCTACACCTTC. This encodes CASSPARGYDYGYTF. The rearrangement uses TRBV3-1 and TRBJ1-2, with no clear D. Germline assignment: CDR1 LGHDT and CDR2 YNNKEL (reference sequence). V shed 4 bases and J shed 3 bases, with 15 bases lying between them. The CDR3 loop spans 15 amino acids.

This clonotype was seen many times. The rearrangement uses TRBV6-2 or TRBV6-3 and TRBJ1-2, with a tentative D call TRBD1 (5 bases). Germline lookup yields CDR1 MNHEY and CDR2 SVGEGT. The CDR3 is made up of 16 amino acids. V gave up 4 bases and J gave up 3 bases, with 18 bases separating them. This CDR3 is CASSLTSGPVDYGYTF. CDR3 in DNA: TGTGCCAGCAGTTTAACCTCGGGACCCGTGGACTATGGCTACACCTTC.

This clonotype was counted ten times or more. The V and J genes are TRBV4-3 and TRBJ1-2; D may be TRBD1 (6 bases). CDR1 and CDR2 from the germline V gene are LGHNA and YSLEER. This CDR3 comprises 16 residues. Trimming removed 0 bases at V and 7 bases at J, with 18 bases between. The CDR3: CASSQDRGQRDRGYTF. The CDR3 DNA follows: TGCGCCAGCAGCCAAGATAGAGGACAGCGTGACCGTGGCTACACCTTC.

Ten or more counts support this clonotype. The CDR3 coding sequence is TGTGCCAGCAGCCTTGACACCGGGACCGAGGGGACTGAAGCTTTCTTT. This encodes CASSLDTGTEGTEAFF. The chain employs TRBV12-3 or TRBV12-4 and TRBJ1-1, with D perhaps TRBD1 (5 bases). The V end was cut by 6 bases, the J end by 5 bases, with 22 bases between. This CDR3 contains 16 residues.

This clonotype was detected ten times or more. The V call is TRBV25-1, the J call TRBJ2-3; perhaps TRBD1 as D (6 bases). The CDR3 sequence is 15 residues long. V lost 7 bases and J 2 bases, leaving 16 bases between the germline ends. In germline, CDR1 is MGHDK, CDR2 SYGVNS. This CDR3 reads CASTTRGTFTDTQYF. The CDR3 DNA reads as TGTGCCAGCACCACCAGGGGCACTTTCACAGATACGCAGTATTTT.

The chain links TRBV7-3 to TRBJ2-7; no clear D gene. Trimming pared 0 bases from V and 3 bases from J, leaving 12 bases between. This CDR3 has 15 residues. Germline CDR1 reads SGHTA; CDR2 reads FQGTGA. CDR3 in amino acids: CASSLTSVSYYEQYF. CDR3 sequence (DNA): TGTGCCAGCAGCTTAACAAGCGTCAGCTACTACGAGCAGTACTTC.

This clonotype was counted between two and nine times. The V and J genes are TRBV7-3 and TRBJ1-1; D perhaps matches TRBD1 (5 bases). Germline CDR1 and CDR2: SGHTA and FQGTGA. The CDR3 covers 15 residues. Trimming removed 2 bases at V and 1 base at J, with 11 bases between. The CDR3 nucleotides read TGTGCCAGCAGCTTAGATGGGGGGGGGAACACTGAAGCTTTCTTT. Its protein product is CASSLDGGGNTEAFF.

Ten or more counts support this clonotype. The chain has TRBV2 and TRBJ1-5, with TRBD1 as a possible D gene (6 bases). From germline, CDR1 is SNHLY and CDR2 FYNNEI. This CDR3 is 15 amino acids long. Trimming shortened V by 7 bases and J by 1 base, and 14 bases separated the two germline ends. In nucleotides, the CDR3 is TGTGCCAGCACCGAAGGGGGGCGAAGCAATCAGCCCCAGCATTTT. This codes for CASTEGGRSNQPQHF. Full variable domain (outside the CDR3, taken from reference TRBV2 and TRBJ1-5): EPEVTQTPSHQVTQMGQEVILRCVPISNHLYFYWYRQILGQKVEFLVSFYNNEISEKSEIFDDQFSVERPDGSNFTLKIRSTKLEDSAMYFCASTEGGRSNQPQHFGDGTRLSIL.